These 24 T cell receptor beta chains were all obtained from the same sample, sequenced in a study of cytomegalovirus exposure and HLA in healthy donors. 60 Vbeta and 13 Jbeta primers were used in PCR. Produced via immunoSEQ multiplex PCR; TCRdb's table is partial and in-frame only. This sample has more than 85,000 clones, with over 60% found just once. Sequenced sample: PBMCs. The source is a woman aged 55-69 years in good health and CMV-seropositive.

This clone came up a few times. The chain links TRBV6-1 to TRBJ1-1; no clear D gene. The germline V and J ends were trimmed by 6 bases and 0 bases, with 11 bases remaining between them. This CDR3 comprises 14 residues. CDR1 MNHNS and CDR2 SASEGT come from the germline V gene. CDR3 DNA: TGTGCCAGCAGGGTTAGAGCCATGAACACTGAAGCTTTCTTT. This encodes CASRVRAMNTEAFF.

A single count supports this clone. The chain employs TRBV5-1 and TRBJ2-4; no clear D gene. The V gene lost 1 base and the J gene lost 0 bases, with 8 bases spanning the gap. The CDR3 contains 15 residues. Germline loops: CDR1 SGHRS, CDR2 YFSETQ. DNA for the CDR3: TGCGCCAGCAGCTTGAACACCTTAGCCAAAAACATTCAGTACTTC. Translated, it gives CASSLNTLAKNIQYF.

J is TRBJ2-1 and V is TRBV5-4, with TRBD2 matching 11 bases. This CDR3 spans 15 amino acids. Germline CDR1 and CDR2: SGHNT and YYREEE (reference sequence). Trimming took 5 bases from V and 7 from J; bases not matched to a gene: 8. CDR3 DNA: TGTGCCAGCAGTTACACTAGCGGGAGCGGGAATGAGCAGTTCTTC. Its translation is CASSYTSGSGNEQFF.

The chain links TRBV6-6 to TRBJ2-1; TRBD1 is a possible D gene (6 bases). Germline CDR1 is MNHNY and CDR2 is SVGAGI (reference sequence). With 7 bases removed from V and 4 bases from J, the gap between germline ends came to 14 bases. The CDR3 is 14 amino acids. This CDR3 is CASTSQGMYNEQFF. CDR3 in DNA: TGTGCCAGCACCAGCCAGGGGATGTACAATGAGCAGTTCTTC.

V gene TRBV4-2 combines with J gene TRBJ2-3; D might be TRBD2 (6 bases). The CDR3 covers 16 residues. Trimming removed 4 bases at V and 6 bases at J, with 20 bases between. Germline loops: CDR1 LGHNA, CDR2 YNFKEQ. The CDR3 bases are TGTGCCAGCAGCCCGAGAGGGCCTAGCGTAGGGGATACGCAGTATTTT. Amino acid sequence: CASSPRGPSVGDTQYF.

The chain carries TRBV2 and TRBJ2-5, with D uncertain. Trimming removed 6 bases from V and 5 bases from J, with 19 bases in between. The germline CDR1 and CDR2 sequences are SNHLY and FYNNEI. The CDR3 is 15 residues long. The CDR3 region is CASRNQHQMRETQYF. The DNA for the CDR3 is TGTGCCAGCAGGAACCAACACCAAATGCGGGAGACCCAGTACTTC.

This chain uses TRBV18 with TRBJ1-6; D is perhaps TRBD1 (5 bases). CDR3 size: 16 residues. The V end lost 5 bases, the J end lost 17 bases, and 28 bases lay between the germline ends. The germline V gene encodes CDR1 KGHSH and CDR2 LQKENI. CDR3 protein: CASSRRDAGSSKGIHF. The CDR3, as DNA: TGTGCCAGCTCAAGGCGGGACGCCGGCAGTTCGAAGGGGATCCACTTT.

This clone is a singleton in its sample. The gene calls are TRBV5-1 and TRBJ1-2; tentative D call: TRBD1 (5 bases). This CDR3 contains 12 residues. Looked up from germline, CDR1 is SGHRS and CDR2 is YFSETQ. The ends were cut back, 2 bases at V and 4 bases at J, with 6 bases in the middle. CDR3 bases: TGCGCCAGCAGCTTAGACAGCTATGGCTACACCTTC. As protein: CASSLDSYGYTF.

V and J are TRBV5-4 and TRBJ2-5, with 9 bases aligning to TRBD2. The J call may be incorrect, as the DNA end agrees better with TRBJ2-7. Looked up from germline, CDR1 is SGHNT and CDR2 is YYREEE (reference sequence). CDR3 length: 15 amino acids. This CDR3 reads CASSLTSGQTYEQYF. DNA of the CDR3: TGTGCCAGCAGCTTGACTAGCGGGCAAACCTACGAGCAGTACTTC.

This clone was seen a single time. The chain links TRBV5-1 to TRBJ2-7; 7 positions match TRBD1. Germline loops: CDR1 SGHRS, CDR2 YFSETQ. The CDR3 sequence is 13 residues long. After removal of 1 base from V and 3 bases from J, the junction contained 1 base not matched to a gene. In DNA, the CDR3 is TGCGCCAGCAGCTTGCCAGGGGGCTACGAGCAGTACTTC. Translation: CASSLPGGYEQYF.

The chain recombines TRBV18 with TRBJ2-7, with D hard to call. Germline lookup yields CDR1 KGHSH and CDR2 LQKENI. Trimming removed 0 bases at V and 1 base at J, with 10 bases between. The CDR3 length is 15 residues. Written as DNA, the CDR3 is TGTGCCAGCTCACCACCTAGCAGCAGTTCCTACGAGCAGTACTTC. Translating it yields CASSPPSSSSYEQYF.

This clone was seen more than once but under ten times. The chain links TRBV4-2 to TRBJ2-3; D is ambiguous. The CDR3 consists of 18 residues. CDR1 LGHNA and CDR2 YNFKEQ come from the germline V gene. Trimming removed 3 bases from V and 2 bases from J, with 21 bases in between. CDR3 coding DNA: TGTGCCAGCAGCCAGGAGCCTTGGGTAGCAGCTTTCACAGATACGCAGTATTTT. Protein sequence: CASSQEPWVAAFTDTQYF.

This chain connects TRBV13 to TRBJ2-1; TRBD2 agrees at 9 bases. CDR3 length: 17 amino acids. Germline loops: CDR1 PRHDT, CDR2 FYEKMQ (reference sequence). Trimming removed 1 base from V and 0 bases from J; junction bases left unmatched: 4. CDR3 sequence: CASSLELAGSSYNEQFF. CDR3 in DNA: TGTGCCAGCAGCTTAGAACTAGCGGGCTCCTCCTACAATGAGCAGTTCTTC.

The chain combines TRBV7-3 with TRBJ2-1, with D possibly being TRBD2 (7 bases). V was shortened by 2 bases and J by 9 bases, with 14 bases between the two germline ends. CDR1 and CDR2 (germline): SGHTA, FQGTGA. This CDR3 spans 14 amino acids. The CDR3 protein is CASSLAGARGEQFF. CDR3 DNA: TGTGCCAGCAGCTTAGCGGGGGCGAGGGGTGAGCAGTTCTTC. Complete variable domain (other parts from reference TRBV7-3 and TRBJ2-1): GAGVSQTPSNKVTEKGKYVELRCDPISGHTALYWYRQSLGQGPEFLIYFQGTGAADDSGLPNDRFFAVRPEGSVSTLKIQRTERGDSAVYLCASSLAGARGEQFFGPGTRLTVL.

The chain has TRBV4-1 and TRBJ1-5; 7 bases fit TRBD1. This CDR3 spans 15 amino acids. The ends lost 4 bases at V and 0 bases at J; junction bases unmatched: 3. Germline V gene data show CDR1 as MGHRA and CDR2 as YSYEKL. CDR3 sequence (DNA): TGCGCCAGCAGCCTGAGACAGGGTAGCAATCAGCCCCAGCATTTT. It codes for CASSLRQGSNQPQHF.

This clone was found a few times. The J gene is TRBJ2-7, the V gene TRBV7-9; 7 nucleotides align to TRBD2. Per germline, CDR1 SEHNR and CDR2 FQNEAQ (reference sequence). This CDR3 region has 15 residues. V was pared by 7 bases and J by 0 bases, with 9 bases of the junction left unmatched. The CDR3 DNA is TGTGCCAGCACCGGGGTGGGAGGGAGCTCCTACGAGCAGTACTTC. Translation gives CASTGVGGSSYEQYF.

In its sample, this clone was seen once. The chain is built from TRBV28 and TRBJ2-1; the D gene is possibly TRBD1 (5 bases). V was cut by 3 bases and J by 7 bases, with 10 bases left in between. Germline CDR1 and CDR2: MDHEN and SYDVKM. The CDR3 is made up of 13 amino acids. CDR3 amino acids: CASSFDRRNEQFF. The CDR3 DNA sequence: TGTGCCAGCAGTTTTGACAGACGGAATGAGCAGTTCTTC.

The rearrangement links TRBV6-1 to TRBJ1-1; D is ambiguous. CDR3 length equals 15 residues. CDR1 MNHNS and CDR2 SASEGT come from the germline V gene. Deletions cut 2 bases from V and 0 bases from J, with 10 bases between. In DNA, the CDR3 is TGTGCCAGCAGTGAACTCGGTCCCTTGAACACTGAAGCTTTCTTT. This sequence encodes CASSELGPLNTEAFF.

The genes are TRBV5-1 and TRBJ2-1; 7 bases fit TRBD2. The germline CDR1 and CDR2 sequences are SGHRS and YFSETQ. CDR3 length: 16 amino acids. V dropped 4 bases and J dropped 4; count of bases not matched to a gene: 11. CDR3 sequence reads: CASSRGAGDGYNEQFF. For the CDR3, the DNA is TGCGCCAGCAGCCGAGGGGCGGGGGACGGGTACAATGAGCAGTTCTTC. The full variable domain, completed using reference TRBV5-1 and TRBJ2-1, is KAGVTQTPRYLIKTRGQQVTLSCSPISGHRSVSWYQQTPGQGLQFLFEYFSETQRNKGNFPGRFSGRQFSNSRSEMNVSTLELGDSALYLCASSRGAGDGYNEQFFGPGTRLTVL.

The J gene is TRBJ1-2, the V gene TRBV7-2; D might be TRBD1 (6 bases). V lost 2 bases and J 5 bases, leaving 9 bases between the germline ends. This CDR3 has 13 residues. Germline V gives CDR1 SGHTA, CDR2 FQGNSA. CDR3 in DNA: TGTGCCAGCAGCTTAAGACAGGAATATGGCTACACCTTC. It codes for CASSLRQEYGYTF.

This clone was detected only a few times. The CDR3 spells CASSYLTGYGYTF. DNA of the CDR3: TGTGCCAGCAGTTACCTTACAGGGTATGGCTACACCTTC. V usage is TRBV6-6 and J usage is TRBJ1-2; perhaps TRBD1 as D (6 bases). Trimming stripped 2 bases from V and 5 bases from J, with 9 bases between. The CDR3 loop spans 13 amino acids. Germline-derived CDR1 and CDR2 are MNHNY and SVGAGI (reference sequence).

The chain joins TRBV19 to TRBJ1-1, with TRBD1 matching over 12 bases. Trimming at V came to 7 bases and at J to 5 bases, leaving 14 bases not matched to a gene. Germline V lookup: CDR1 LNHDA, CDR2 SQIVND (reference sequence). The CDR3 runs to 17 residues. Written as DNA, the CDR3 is TGTGCCAGTAAACAAAAGTCCGGGACAGGGGGCAGGACTGAAGCTTTCTTT. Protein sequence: CASKQKSGTGGRTEAFF. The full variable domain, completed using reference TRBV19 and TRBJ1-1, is DGGITQSPKYLFRKEGQNVTLSCEQNLNHDAMYWYRQDPGQGLRLIYYSQIVNDFQKGDIAEGYSVSREKKESFPLTVTSAQKNPTAFYLCASKQKSGTGGRTEAFFGQGTRLTVV.

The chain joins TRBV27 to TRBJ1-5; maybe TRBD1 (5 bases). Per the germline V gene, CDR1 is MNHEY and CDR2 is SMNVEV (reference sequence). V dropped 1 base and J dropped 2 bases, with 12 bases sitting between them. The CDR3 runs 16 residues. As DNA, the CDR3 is TGTGCCAGCAGTTTATTAGGGGATAGGGGCAATCAGCCCCAGCATTTT. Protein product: CASSLLGDRGNQPQHF.

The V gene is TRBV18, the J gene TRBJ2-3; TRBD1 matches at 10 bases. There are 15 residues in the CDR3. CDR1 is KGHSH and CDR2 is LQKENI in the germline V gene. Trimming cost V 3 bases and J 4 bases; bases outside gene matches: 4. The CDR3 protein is CASSPSDRGSDTQYF. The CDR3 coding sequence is TGTGCCAGCTCACCTTCGGACAGGGGGTCAGATACGCAGTATTTT.